What follows are 23 T cell receptor beta chains derived from one specimen sequenced in a study of blood T cell repertoires in COVID-19 (dated by TCRdb to 2020 to 2022). The method was the immunoSEQ multiplex PCR assay. TCRdb stores this immuneACCESS table with in-frame sequences only. Part of the clones is absent; in the studies checked, under half of the shortfall reflects unresolved V genes, and no reason is known for the rest. The sample table records under 300,000 clones; 70% to 90% of these occur just once. 2.1% of the sample comes from the top ten. Sequencing used peripheral blood. All receptors derive from a woman in her thirties or forties who had recovered from COVID-19.

With regard to this clone: Other DNA sequences in the sample encode the same CDR3. CDR3 bases: TGCGCCAGCAGCCAAGTGGCAGGTAACAACTATGGCTACACCTTC. Protein: CASSQVAGNNYGYTF. J is TRBJ1-2 and V is TRBV4-1; no clear D gene. Germline V lookup: CDR1 MGHRA, CDR2 YSYEKL. Trimming stripped 1 base from V and 2 bases from J, with 11 bases between. The CDR3 contains 15 residues.

The CDR3 DNA follows: TGTGCCAGCAGCCAAGCCCCCGGCGGGGAGCAGTTCTTC. This codes for CASSQAPGGEQFF. The chain couples TRBV3-1 (or the pseudogene TRBV3-2) to TRBJ2-1; tentative D call: TRBD2 (5 bases). The germline V gene encodes CDR1 LGHDT and CDR2 YNNKEL (reference sequence). V lost 1 base and J 10 bases, leaving 11 bases between the germline ends. This CDR3 contains 13 residues.

This chain links TRBV7-2 with TRBJ2-7; 8 positions agree with TRBD2. This CDR3 region has 15 residues. J lost 5 bases, V lost 1 base, and 7 bases had no gene match. Germline assignment: CDR1 SGHTA and CDR2 FQGNSA. Here the CDR3 reads CASSLGVAGLNEQYF. The CDR3 DNA follows: TGTGCCAGCAGCTTAGGAGTAGCGGGGCTGAACGAGCAGTACTTC.

V gene TRBV5-6 combines with J gene TRBJ2-2, with a tentative D call TRBD1 (6 bases). Germline lookup yields CDR1 SGHDT and CDR2 YYEEEE. The CDR3 consists of 15 residues. Trimming left V 6 bases short and J 5 bases short, with 17 bases between. The CDR3 nucleotides read TGTGCCAGCACCAAACAGGGCGTAGGGACCGGGGAGCTGTTTTTT. This gives the protein CASTKQGVGTGELFF.

The rearrangement links TRBV27 to TRBJ1-2, with TRBD1 matching over 11 bases. Germline assignment: CDR1 MNHEY and CDR2 SMNVEV (reference sequence). V trimming: 5 bases; J trimming: 8 bases; junction bases outside the gene matches: 13. This CDR3 contains 16 residues. The CDR3 region is CASSRIFGQGAGGYTF. The CDR3 DNA reads TGTGCCAGCAGTCGAATTTTTGGACAGGGGGCTGGGGGCTACACCTTC.

This rearrangement joins TRBV5-1 to TRBJ2-6, with a possible D match to TRBD2 (6 bases). This CDR3 has 15 residues. CDR1 SGHRS and CDR2 YFSETQ come from the germline V gene. Trimming left V 4 bases short and J 0 bases short, with 8 bases between. The CDR3 sequence is CASSLTSSGANVLTF. The CDR3 nucleotides are TGCGCCAGCAGCCTGACTAGCTCTGGGGCCAACGTCCTGACTTTC. Full variable domain (outside the CDR3, taken from reference TRBV5-1 and TRBJ2-6): KAGVTQTPRYLIKTRGQQVTLSCSPISGHRSVSWYQQTPGQGLQFLFEYFSETQRNKGNFPGRFSGRQFSNSRSEMNVSTLELGDSALYLCASSLTSSGANVLTFGAGSRLTVL.

The chain uses TRBV3-1 (or the pseudogene TRBV3-2) and TRBJ2-7; 11 positions match TRBD1. This CDR3 region has 18 residues. Trimming at V came to 0 bases and at J to 2 bases, leaving 9 bases not matched to a gene. Germline-derived CDR1 and CDR2 are LGHDT and YNNKEL (reference sequence). Here the CDR3 DNA reads TGTGCCAGCAGCCAAGAGGACAGGGGGCGCGACTTGCCCTACGAGCAGTACTTC. This codes for CASSQEDRGRDLPYEQYF.

The J gene is TRBJ1-5, the V gene TRBV6-2 or TRBV6-3; weak D call: TRBD1 (5 bases). This CDR3 region has 13 residues. CDR1 MNHEY and CDR2 SVGEGT come from the germline V gene. V lost 5 bases, J lost 10 bases, and 15 bases lay in between. DNA for the CDR3: TGTGCCAGCAGTAGGGGCCGGGTCACACCCCAGCATTTT. Its protein product is CASSRGRVTPQHF.

The rearrangement uses TRBV6-5 and TRBJ2-5; a possible D gene is TRBD2 (6 bases). The CDR3 is 13 residues long. Per germline, CDR1 MNHEY and CDR2 SVGAGI. The V end was cut by 6 bases, the J end by 1 base, with 9 bases between. CDR3 region: CASSRDFQETQYF. The CDR3 region has the DNA TGTGCCAGCAGCCGGGACTTCCAAGAGACCCAGTACTTC.

The rearrangement uses TRBV28 and TRBJ2-7; 7 bases match TRBD2. Per the germline V gene, CDR1 is MDHEN and CDR2 is SYDVKM. The CDR3 contains 14 residues. Trimming took 7 bases from V and 0 from J; bases not matched to a gene: 6. This CDR3 is CASTSWGGSYEQYF. Here the CDR3 DNA reads TGTGCCAGCACCTCATGGGGGGGCTCCTACGAGCAGTACTTC.

J is TRBJ1-6 and V is TRBV5-1, with 8 nucleotides matching TRBD1. V shed 0 bases, J shed 9 bases, and the junction held 8 bases outside the gene matches. This CDR3 region has 16 residues. Germline V gene lookup returns CDR1 SGHRS and CDR2 YFSETQ. CDR3 sequence reads: CASSLEEGTGVSPLHF. For the CDR3, the DNA is TGCGCCAGCAGCTTGGAAGAAGGGACAGGAGTTTCACCCCTCCACTTT.

This chain uses TRBV29-1 with TRBJ1-2, with 7 bases that match TRBD1. CDR1 and CDR2 from the germline V gene are SQVTM and ANQGSEA. The V gene end was trimmed by 1 base and the J gene end by 8 bases; junction bases not matched to a gene: 10. There are 14 residues in the CDR3. CDR3 nucleotide sequence: TGCAGCGTTGAAGGGGACAGCTTCTTTGGGGGCTACACCTTC. This gives the protein CSVEGDSFFGGYTF.

V is TRBV24-1 and J is TRBJ2-1, with D tentatively TRBD2 (6 bases). The CDR3 loop spans 12 amino acids. The V gene's germline CDR1 is KGHDR and CDR2 SFDVKD. V lost 4 bases and J lost 9, with 9 bases in between. Written as DNA, the CDR3 is TGTGCCACCAGTGACGGGGGTACTGAGCAGTTCTTC. It yields the protein CATSDGGTEQFF.

The chain couples TRBV7-2 to TRBJ2-7, with TRBD2 matching 14 bases. CDR1 and CDR2 from the germline V gene are SGHTA and FQGNSA. This CDR3 is built from 15 residues. The junction had 3 bases not matched to a gene; V was cut back by 6 bases and J by 2 bases. The CDR3 DNA reads TGTGCCAGCAGACTGGGACTAGCGGGGGCCTACGAGCAGTACTTC. Translation gives CASRLGLAGAYEQYF.

The genes are TRBV4-1 and TRBJ1-2; the match to TRBD1 covers 7 bases. The germline gives CDR1 MGHRA, CDR2 YSYEKL. The CDR3 sequence is 16 residues long. V lost 1 base and J lost 6; bases outside the gene matches: 11. The CDR3 sequence: CASSQVPRQGGNGYTF. CDR3 bases: TGCGCCAGCAGCCAAGTCCCTCGACAGGGCGGAAATGGCTACACCTTC.

The rearrangement links TRBV6-4 to TRBJ2-3; 7 bases line up with TRBD2. CDR1 MRHNA and CDR2 SNTAGT come from the germline V gene. The CDR3 loop spans 15 amino acids. V shed 6 bases, J shed 6 bases, and the junction held 12 bases outside the gene matches. The CDR3 here is CASSVTSIEGDTQYF. CDR3 sequence (DNA): TGTGCCAGCAGCGTGACTAGCATTGAAGGGGATACGCAGTATTTT.

With regard to this clone: Other DNA sequences in this sample translate to the same CDR3. The J gene is TRBJ2-7, the V gene TRBV10-3; maybe TRBD1 (5 bases). Looked up from germline, CDR1 is ENHRY and CDR2 is SYGVKD. This CDR3 has 12 amino acids. V lost 6 bases to trimming and J lost 1 base, with 7 bases between them. The CDR3 DNA follows: TGTGCCATCAGCGACAGTTCCTACGAGCAGTACTTC. Its translation: CAISDSSYEQYF.

The chain is built from TRBV11-3 and TRBJ2-1; TRBD2 agrees at 14 bases. The germline gives CDR1 SGHNT, CDR2 YENEEA. The trim removed 5 bases at V and 5 bases at J, leaving 2 bases unmatched. The CDR3 extends over 15 amino acids. DNA of the CDR3: TGTGCCAGCAGCCCGGGACTAGCGGGGGACAATGAGCAGTTCTTC. As protein: CASSPGLAGDNEQFF.

The rearrangement uses TRBV6-5 and TRBJ2-1, with 8 nucleotides matching TRBD1. Germline CDR1 MNHEY, CDR2 SVGAGI. The CDR3 totals 15 residues. Trimming at V came to 4 bases and at J to 5 bases, leaving 7 bases not matched to a gene. CDR3 sequence (DNA): TGTGCCAGCAGTTTTGACAGGGGTCACAACAATGAGCAGTTCTTC. Translating gives CASSFDRGHNNEQFF.

CDR3 sequence (DNA): TGTGCCAGTTCCCCGGACAGGGGTACCTACGAGCAGTACTTC. Its translation: CASSPDRGTYEQYF. V usage is TRBV19 and J usage is TRBJ2-7; 9 nucleotides match TRBD1. This CDR3 comprises 14 residues. Germline loops: CDR1 LNHDA, CDR2 SQIVND (reference sequence). The V and J ends lost 8 bases and 2 bases, in that order; junction bases with no gene match: 7.

This chain links TRBV6-1 with TRBJ2-7; 8 nucleotides agree with TRBD1. This CDR3 has 15 amino acids. J was trimmed by 3 bases and V by 1 base; bases with no gene match: 5. Germline V CDR1 and CDR2: MNHNS, SASEGT. For the CDR3, the DNA is TGTGCCAGCAGTGAAGGGACAGGGAAGGTCTACGAGCAGTACTTC. Protein: CASSEGTGKVYEQYF.

This chain uses TRBV29-1 with TRBJ2-2; TRBD1 matches at 7 bases. V trimming: 6 bases; J trimming: 0 bases; junction bases outside the gene matches: 4. Germline V gene sequence: CDR1 SQVTM, CDR2 ANQGSEA. The CDR3 extends over 14 amino acids. CDR3 region: CSVGTAANTGELFF. CDR3 DNA sequence: TGCAGCGTCGGGACAGCCGCGAACACCGGGGAGCTGTTTTTT.

This rearrangement joins TRBV7-9 to TRBJ2-2, with D possibly matching TRBD2 (5 bases). Germline CDR1 reads SEHNR; CDR2 reads FQNEAQ (reference sequence). Deletions cut 6 bases from V and 4 bases from J, with 9 bases between. The CDR3 is made up of 13 amino acids. DNA for the CDR3: TGTGCCAGCAGAGTCCGGGGCACCGGGGAGCTGTTTTTT. Translation gives CASRVRGTGELFF.